This T cell receptor (beta chain) was identified during a study of T-cell memory formation after mild COVID-19 (dated by TCRdb to the early 2020s). Concerning the study at large: TCR sequence clusters from the two donors were found to be largely donor specific. In a couple of donors, T-cell clones that expanded and contracted after mild COVID-19 were followed by sequencing TCRalpha and TCRbeta repertoires longitudinally. The cohort was made up of two young adult volunteers, one female and one male, who were previously healthy. Beyond this particular receptor, the publication reports: Some responding clones were found in pre-infection memory, which suggests that pre-existing cross-reactive memory T cells took part in the SARS-CoV-2 response. From day 15 to 85, contracting clones showed balanced CD4/CD8 phenotypes, whereas a second wave of clones that expanded from day 15 to 37 leaned towards CD4+. Only a couple of mild cases were covered by the study, and larger cohorts that include severe cases with pre-infection samples were considered necessary. SARS-CoV-2 specificity was not confirmed for the second-wave clones peaking on day 37. Contracting CD4+ clones turned up mainly in the CM and EM memory subsets, whereas EMRA was where CD8+ clones were enriched.

Sequencing used an Illumina NovaSeq 6000. Using 5'RACE with constant-segment primers, TCRalpha and TCRbeta cDNA libraries were constructed, with sample barcodes and unique molecular identifiers added in the process. RNA was extracted from every sample with Trizol reagent. Libraries were amplified in two PCR steps, with a second sample barcode and Illumina TruSeq adapters added in the second step. Sequencing of libraries was performed on an Illumina NovaSeq with 2 x 150 bp paired-end reads. The authors processed their data as follows. Reads were demultiplexed and collapsed into UMI-guided consensus sequences with migec v1.2.7. Using mixcr v2.1.11, UMI consensuses were aligned to TRA and TRB V and J templates and then assembled into clonotypes. Expanded or contracted clonotypes were those called significant by both edgeR and NoisET, with noise models trained on biological replicates. For edgeR calls, the cutoffs were a false discovery rate-adjusted p below 0.01 and a log2 fold-change threshold of 1. As an exploratory analysis of dynamics, max-normalized trajectories of the 1000 most abundant clonotypes were examined with PCA combined with hierarchical clustering. Separately sequenced CD4+ and CD8+ repertoires were used to assign the CD4 or CD8 phenotype of responding clones. The public reads were run again by TCRdb, first through fastp at Q25 and then through MiXCR, and only productive beta chains were kept. CDR3 protein sequences are deduplicated, and each keeps its most common genes and DNA. These V and J calls are TCRdb output, not the study's own analysis. For this sample there are roughly 180,000 distinct CDR3 sequences; about a fifth appear just once. Of the sample, roughly 4% is held by the ten largest clones.

Points on this clonotype: The specificity of this receptor is unknown. One junction end disagrees with the germline gene, perhaps due to a read error.

Ficoll-Paque density gradient centrifugation was the method used to isolate PBMCs. The cysteine opens and the phenylalanine closes a CDR3 of 13 amino acids. The DNA shown is the 39-base CDR3, in frame from base 1. From a lookup of the germline V gene (reference sequence), CDR1 and CDR2 are SSHAT and FNYEAQ. The receptor was isolated from a man aged 18 to 29 who had mild COVID-19 (a few samples of this study predate the infection). The sample titles of this study are shuffled in the database, so cell type and time point are left out; the donor was told from shared clones. What was sequenced was PBMCs or a T cell subset sorted from them (not recorded which). The chain uses TRBV7-7 and TRBJ2-2, and TRBD2 may be the D gene, going by 6 matching bases. The DNA sequence is TGTGCTAGCAGCTTCTGGGAGGACGGGGAGCTGTTTTTT. This is translated as CASSFWEDGELFF.